This T cell receptor (beta chain) is drawn from a study of control samples from healthy donors and cancer patients. CDR3 length equals 15 residues. The germline V gene encodes CDR1 SGHAT and CDR2 FQNNGV. The ends lost 3 bases at V and 6 bases at J; junction bases unmatched: 6. Data came from immunoSEQ multiplex PCR; TCRdb stores just in-frame clones and leaves some out. The data contain 150,000 or so clones, roughly 89% of them singletons. The chain uses TRBV11-2 and TRBJ2-4, with 9 bases lining up with TRBD2. The sample comprised blood. This clonotype originated in a man aged 30 to 45 in good health. The CDR3 reads CASSLAGGPGNIQYF. The CDR3 DNA reads TGTGCCAGCAGCTTGGCGGGGGGGCCGGGAAACATTCAGTACTTC.